This T cell receptor (beta chain) emerged from a study of identical twins. Study-level findings and limits: Models predicted too little out-of-frame TCR alpha sharing in monozygotic twins.

In every case, the donor was a healthy Caucasian. The V and J ends lost 1 base and 5 bases respectively, with 15 bases between them. CDR1 and CDR2 (germline): SGHKS, YYEKEE (reference sequence). The CDR3 contains 15 residues. This clonotype was seen repeatedly, ten times or more. As yet, its antigen is unknown. Template switching added a universal primer site; cDNA carried unique molecular identifiers. TCRdb re-analysed the 5' RACE reads in MiXCR, keeping a single row per CDR3 protein. The sample shows roughly 240,000 distinct CDR3 sequences, 6% to 8% of them seen only once. The sample also formed part of further work on yellow fever vaccine responses in identical twins.

The chain links TRBV5-5 to TRBJ1-1; no clear D. The receptor's source is a woman aged 18 to 35 in good health. Sequencing used CD8+ T cells sorted from blood. CDR3 in DNA: TGTGCCAGCAGCTTGTGGTCCCCGGCGAGGACTGAAGCTTTCTTT. It specifies CASSLWSPARTEAFF.